Here is one T cell receptor beta chain with its context. The data belong to a study of blood T cell repertoires in COVID-19. Overall study context: Spain, Italy and the United States supplied samples that represented acute and convalescent COVID-19.

There are 13 residues in the CDR3. V was pared by 4 bases and J by 8 bases, with 14 bases between. TCRdb's copy holds only in-frame clones and misses some; the assay was immunoSEQ multiplex PCR. The repertoire holds 150,000 to 200,000 clones, with 80% to 95% as singletons. The sequencing sample was made of peripheral blood. The receptor was isolated from a woman aged 50 to 65 with acute or convalescent COVID-19. The genes are TRBV12-3 or TRBV12-4 and TRBJ1-2; tentatively, D is TRBD1 (6 bases). CDR3 in DNA: TGTGCCAGCAGTTCGACAGGCGAGAAAGGCTACACCTTC. Amino acids: CASSSTGEKGYTF.